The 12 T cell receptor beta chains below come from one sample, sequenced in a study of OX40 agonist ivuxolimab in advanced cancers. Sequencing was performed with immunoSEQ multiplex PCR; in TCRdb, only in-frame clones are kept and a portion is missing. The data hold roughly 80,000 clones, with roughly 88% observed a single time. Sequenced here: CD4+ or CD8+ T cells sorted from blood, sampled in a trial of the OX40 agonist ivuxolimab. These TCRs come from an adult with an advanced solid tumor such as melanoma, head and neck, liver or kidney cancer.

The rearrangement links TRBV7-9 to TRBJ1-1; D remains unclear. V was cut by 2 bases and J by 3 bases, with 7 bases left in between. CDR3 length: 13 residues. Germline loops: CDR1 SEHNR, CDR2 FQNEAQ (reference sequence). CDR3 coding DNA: TGTGCCAGCAGCTTATCAGGTGACACTGAAGCTTTCTTT. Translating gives CASSLSGDTEAFF. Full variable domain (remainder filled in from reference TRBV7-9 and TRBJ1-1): DTGVSQNPRHKITKRGQNVTFRCDPISEHNRLYWYRQTLGQGPEFLTYFQNEAQLEKSRLLSDRFSAERPKGSFSTLEIQRTEQGDSAMYLCASSLSGDTEAFFGQGTRLTVV.

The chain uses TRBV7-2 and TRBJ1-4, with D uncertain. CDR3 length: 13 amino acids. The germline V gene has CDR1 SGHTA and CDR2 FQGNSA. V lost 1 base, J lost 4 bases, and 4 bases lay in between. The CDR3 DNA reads TGTGCCAGCAGCTTAGTCTTTAATGAAAAACTGTTTTTT. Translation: CASSLVFNEKLFF.

CDR3: CASSERGPGNTEAFF. CDR3 bases: TGTGCCAGCAGTGAACGGGGGCCCGGGAACACTGAAGCTTTCTTT. The gene calls are TRBV2 and TRBJ1-1, with a tentative D call TRBD1 (6 bases). Germline lookup yields CDR1 SNHLY and CDR2 FYNNEI. This CDR3 comprises 15 residues. Trimming took off 2 bases at V and 1 base at J, with 11 bases between the two ends. Drawing the rest from reference TRBV2 and TRBJ1-1, the complete variable domain is EPEVTQTPSHQVTQMGQEVILRCVPISNHLYFYWYRQILGQKVEFLVSFYNNEISEKSEIFDDQFSVERPDGSNFTLKIRSTKLEDSAMYFCASSERGPGNTEAFFGQGTRLTVV.

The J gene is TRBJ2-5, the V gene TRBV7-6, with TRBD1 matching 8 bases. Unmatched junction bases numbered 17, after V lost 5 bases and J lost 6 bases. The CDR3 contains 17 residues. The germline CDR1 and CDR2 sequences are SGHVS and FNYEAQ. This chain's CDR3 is CASSLGVIGQGGQTQYF. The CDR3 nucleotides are TGTGCCAGCAGCCTAGGGGTGATTGGACAGGGAGGACAGACCCAGTACTTC.

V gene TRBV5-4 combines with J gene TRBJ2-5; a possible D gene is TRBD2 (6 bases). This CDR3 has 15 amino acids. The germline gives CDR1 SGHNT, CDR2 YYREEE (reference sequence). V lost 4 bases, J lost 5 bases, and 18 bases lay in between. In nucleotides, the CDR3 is TGTGCCAGCAGCCGGACGGGACGGGAGTTGGAGACCCAGTACTTC. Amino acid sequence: CASSRTGRELETQYF.

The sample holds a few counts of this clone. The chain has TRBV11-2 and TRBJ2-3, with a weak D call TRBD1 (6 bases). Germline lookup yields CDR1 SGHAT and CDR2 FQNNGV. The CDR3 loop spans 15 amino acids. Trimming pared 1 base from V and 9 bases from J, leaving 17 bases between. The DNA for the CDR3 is TGTGCCAGCAGCTTAGCCTACAGGGCACCAGGCACGCAGTATTTT. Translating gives CASSLAYRAPGTQYF.

CDR3 loop: CASSEEGIRDTQYF. As DNA, the CDR3 is TGCGCCAGCAGCGAGGAGGGGATTAGAGATACGCAGTATTTT. The chain is built from TRBV5-1 and TRBJ2-3, with D possibly being TRBD2 (6 bases). The CDR3 is made up of 14 amino acids. Trimming shortened V by 4 bases and J by 5 bases, and 14 bases separated the two germline ends. Germline V lookup: CDR1 SGHRS, CDR2 YFSETQ.

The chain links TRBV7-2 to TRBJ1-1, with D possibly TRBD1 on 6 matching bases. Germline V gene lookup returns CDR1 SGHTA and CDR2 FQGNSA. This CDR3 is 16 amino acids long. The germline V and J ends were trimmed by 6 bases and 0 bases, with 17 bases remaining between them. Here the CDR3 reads CASRRGQTFMNTEAFF. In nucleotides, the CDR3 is TGTGCCAGCAGACGTGGACAGACCTTCATGAACACTGAAGCTTTCTTT.

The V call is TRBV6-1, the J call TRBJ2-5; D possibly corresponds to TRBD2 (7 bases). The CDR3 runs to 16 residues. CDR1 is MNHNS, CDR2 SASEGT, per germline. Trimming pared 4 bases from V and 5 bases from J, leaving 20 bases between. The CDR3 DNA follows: TGTGCCAGCAGTGCCTGGAGGCAGGGAGGGGGGGAGACCCAGTACTTC. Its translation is CASSAWRQGGGETQYF.

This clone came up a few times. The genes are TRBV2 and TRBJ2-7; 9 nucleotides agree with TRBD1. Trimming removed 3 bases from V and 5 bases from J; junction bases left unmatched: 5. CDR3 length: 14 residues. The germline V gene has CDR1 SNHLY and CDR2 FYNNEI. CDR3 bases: TGTGCCAGCAGTGACCGGGACAGGGACCACGAGCAGTACTTC. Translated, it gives CASSDRDRDHEQYF. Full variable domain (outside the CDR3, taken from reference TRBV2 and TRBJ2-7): EPEVTQTPSHQVTQMGQEVILRCVPISNHLYFYWYRQILGQKVEFLVSFYNNEISEKSEIFDDQFSVERPDGSNFTLKIRSTKLEDSAMYFCASSDRDRDHEQYFGPGTRLTVT.

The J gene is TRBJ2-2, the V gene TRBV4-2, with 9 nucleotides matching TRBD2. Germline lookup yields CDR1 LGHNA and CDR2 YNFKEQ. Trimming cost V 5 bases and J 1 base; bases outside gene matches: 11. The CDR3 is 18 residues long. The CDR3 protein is CASSASAGGAVNTGELFF. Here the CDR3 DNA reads TGTGCCAGCAGCGCCTCCGCGGGGGGGGCCGTGAACACCGGGGAGCTGTTTTTT.

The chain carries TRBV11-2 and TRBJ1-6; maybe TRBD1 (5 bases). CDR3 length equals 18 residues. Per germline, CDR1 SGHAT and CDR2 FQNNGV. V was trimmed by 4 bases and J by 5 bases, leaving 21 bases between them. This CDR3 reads CASSSYRDVSTDNSPLHF. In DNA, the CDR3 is TGTGCCAGCAGCTCTTACCGGGACGTCTCTACCGATAATTCACCCCTCCACTTT. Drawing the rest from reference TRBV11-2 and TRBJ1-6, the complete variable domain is EAGVAQSPRYKIIEKRQSVAFWCNPISGHATLYWYQQILGQGPKLLIQFQNNGVVDDSQLPKDRFSAERLKGVDSTLKIQPAKLEDSAVYLCASSSYRDVSTDNSPLHFGNGTRLTVT.